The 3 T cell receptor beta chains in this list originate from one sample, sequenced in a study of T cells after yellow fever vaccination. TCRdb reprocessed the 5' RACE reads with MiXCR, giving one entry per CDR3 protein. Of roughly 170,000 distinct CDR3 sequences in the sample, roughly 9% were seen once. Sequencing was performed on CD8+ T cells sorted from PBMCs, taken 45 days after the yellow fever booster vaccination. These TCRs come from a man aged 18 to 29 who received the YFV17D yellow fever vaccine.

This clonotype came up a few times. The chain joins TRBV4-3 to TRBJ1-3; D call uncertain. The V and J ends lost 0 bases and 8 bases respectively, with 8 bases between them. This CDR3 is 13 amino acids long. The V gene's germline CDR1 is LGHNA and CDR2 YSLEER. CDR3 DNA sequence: TGCGCCAGCAGCCAAGATCCCGGGCACACCATATATTTT. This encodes CASSQDPGHTIYF.

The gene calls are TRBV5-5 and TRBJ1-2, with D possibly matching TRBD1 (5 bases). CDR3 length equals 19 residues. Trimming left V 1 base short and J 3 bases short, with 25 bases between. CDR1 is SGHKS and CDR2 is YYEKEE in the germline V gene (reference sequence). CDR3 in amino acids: CASSLYVYLGTEVDYGYTF. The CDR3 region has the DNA TGTGCCAGCAGCTTGTACGTATATTTGGGGACCGAGGTCGACTATGGCTACACCTTC.

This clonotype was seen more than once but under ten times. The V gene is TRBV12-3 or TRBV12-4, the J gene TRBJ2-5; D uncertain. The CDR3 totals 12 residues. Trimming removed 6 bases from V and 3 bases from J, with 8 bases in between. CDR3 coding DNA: TGTGCCAGCAGGGCGGATGAAGAGACCCAGTACTTC. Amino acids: CASRADEETQYF.